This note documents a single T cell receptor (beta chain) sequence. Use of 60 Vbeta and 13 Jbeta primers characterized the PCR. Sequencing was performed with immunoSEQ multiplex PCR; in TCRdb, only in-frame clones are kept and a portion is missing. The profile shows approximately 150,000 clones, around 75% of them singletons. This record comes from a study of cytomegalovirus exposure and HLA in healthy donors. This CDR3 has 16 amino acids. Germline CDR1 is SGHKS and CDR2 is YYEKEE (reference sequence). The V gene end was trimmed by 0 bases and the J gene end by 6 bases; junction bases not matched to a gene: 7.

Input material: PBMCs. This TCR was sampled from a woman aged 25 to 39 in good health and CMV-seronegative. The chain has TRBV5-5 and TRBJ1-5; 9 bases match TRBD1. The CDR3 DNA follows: TGTGCCAGCAGCTTGGCGGGGGGACAGGGAGGTCAGCCCCAGCATTTT. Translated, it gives CASSLAGGQGGQPQHF.